These T cell receptor beta chains were read from a single sample in a study of a mutant IDH1 vaccine in newly diagnosed glioma. Sequencing was performed with immunoSEQ multiplex PCR; in TCRdb, only in-frame clones are kept and a portion is missing. The data contain some 67,000 clones, 65% to 85% of them singletons. The sample in question was peripheral blood mononuclear cells (PBMCs), obtained from a glioma patient treated with radiotherapy, temozolomide or both. Every receptor here comes from a woman between 18 and 29 years old with glioma. Some clones in this sample may be carry-over from other donors' samples. Each CDR3 is given with its conserved first and last residue. The D gene is left open where the match is weak. Some rows have no size entry. The others give once, few or many, or a class for an expanded clone.

TRBV9	.	TRBJ1-4	.	TGTGCCAGCTCCCTGGGAGTTAATGAAAAACTGTTTTTT	CASSLGVNEKLFF
TRBV5-4	.	TRBJ2-5	.	TGTGCCAGCAGCTTGGTGAACAGCGAAGAGACCCAGTACTTC	CASSLVNSEETQYF
TRBV29-1	TRBD2	TRBJ2-3	.	TGCAGCGTTGAATCATTAGCGGGAGTAAAAACAGATACGCAGTATTTT	CSVESLAGVKTDTQYF
TRBV10-3	.	TRBJ2-7	.	TGTGCCATCACCTCTGACTTCAGGCAGTACTTC	CAITSDFRQYF
TRBV19	TRBD1	TRBJ2-2	.	TGTGCCAGTACCCCGGACAGGGGAGGGAACACCGGGGAGCTGTTTTTT	CASTPDRGGNTGELFF
TRBV13	TRBD1	TRBJ1-2	.	TGTGCCAGCAGCTTACTGCGGACGACAGGGGGCGAGAGAGGGCCTAACTATGGCTACACCTTC	CASSLLRTTGGERGPNYGYTF
TRBV19	.	TRBJ2-3	.	TGTGCCAGCCGCTTAGCGTCACCCAGCCCAGATACGCAGTATTTT	CASRLASPSPDTQYF
TRBV2	.	TRBJ1-3	.	TGTGCCAGCAGTCACTCAGCCTCTGGAAACACCATATATTTT	CASSHSASGNTIYF
TRBV4-1	.	TRBJ2-7	.	TGCGCCAGCAGCCCGGTGAGCTCCTACGAGCAGTACTTC	CASSPVSSYEQYF
TRBV7-2	TRBD2	TRBJ2-2	.	TGTGCCAGCAGCCCGACTAGCGGGGGTTTCGGGGAGCTGTTTTTT	CASSPTSGGFGELFF
TRBV5-1	.	TRBJ2-3	.	TGCGCCAGCAAGAGGGCTGGCACAGATACGCAGTATTTT	CASKRAGTDTQYF
TRBV30	TRBD2	TRBJ2-7	.	TGTGCCTTGCAGCGGGGCCGCTCCTACGAGCAGTACTTC	CALQRGRSYEQYF
TRBV10-2	TRBD2	TRBJ2-7	.	TGCGCCACAGAGGGACTAGCGGACTACGAGCAGTACTTC	CATEGLADYEQYF
TRBV6-5	TRBD2	TRBJ2-3	.	TGTGCCAGCAGTTACGCTAGCGGGAGCGCAGATACGCAGTATTTT	CASSYASGSADTQYF
TRBV5-1	TRBD2	TRBJ2-2	.	TGCGCCAGCAGCGCGGGAGGGCCAACCGGGGAGCTGTTTTTT	CASSAGGPTGELFF
TRBV5-1	TRBD2	TRBJ2-1	.	TGCGCCAGCAGCTTGGTCGGGACTAGCGGGAGGGCAAGGAATGAGCAGTTCTTC	CASSLVGTSGRARNEQFF
TRBV7-2	.	TRBJ1-6	.	TGTGCCAGCAGCCAGTTCCTGACAGGACTCCCCCTCCACTTT	CASSQFLTGLPLHF
TRBV27	.	TRBJ1-1	.	TGTGCCAGCAGGAAGGGGACGAACACTGAAGCTTTCTTT	CASRKGTNTEAFF
TRBV6-1	.	TRBJ1-5	.	TGTGCCAGCAGCCGACCCCCGGGACAGCCCCAGCATTTT	CASSRPPGQPQHF
TRBV5-4	.	TRBJ1-1	.	TGTGCCAGCAGCCCGGGGGCAGGGGCTATTGAAGCTTTCTTT	CASSPGAGAIEAFF
TRBV6-6	.	TRBJ2-7	once	TGTGCCAGCAGTTACCCCGACGGGGCAGCCTACGAGCAGTACTTC	CASSYPDGAAYEQYF
TRBV29-1	.	TRBJ1-2	.	TGCAGCGTTGCAGGGGCCGCCTTGGGGGGCTACACCTTC	CSVAGAALGGYTF
TRBV11-2	.	TRBJ1-1	.	TGTGCCAGCAGCTTAGGAGGGAACACTGAAGCTTTCTTT	CASSLGGNTEAFF
TRBV6-5	.	TRBJ1-6	.	TGTGCCAGCAGACTCAGACAGGATAATTCACCCCTCCACTTT	CASRLRQDNSPLHF
TRBV4-1	.	TRBJ1-2	once	TGCGCCAGCAGCCAAGGTAAAGGCAGCATCGGTGGCTACACCTTC	CASSQGKGSIGGYTF
TRBV18	TRBD1	TRBJ1-1	.	TGTGCCAGCTCACCGCCTGGGACAGGTGGGCTCCAGGGGAACACTGAAGCTTTCTTT	CASSPPGTGGLQGNTEAFF
TRBV5-1	.	TRBJ2-6	few	TGCGCCAGCAGCCTCCTTGGTTCGGGGGCCAACGTCCTGACTTTC	CASSLLGSGANVLTF
TRBV30	TRBD2	TRBJ2-7	.	TGTGCCTGGAGTTTTAGCGGGGGACCCTACGAGCAGTACTTC	CAWSFSGGPYEQYF
TRBV2	TRBD2	TRBJ2-7	.	TGTGCCAGCAGTGTAATAGCTAGCGGGAGCTACGAGCAGTACTTC	CASSVIASGSYEQYF
TRBV6-6	TRBD1	TRBJ1-5	.	TGTGCCAGCAGCACCGACAGGGATAGCAATCAGCCCCAGCATTTT	CASSTDRDSNQPQHF
TRBV7-2	.	TRBJ1-1	.	TGTGCCAGCAATAAATTAGTCCCTATGAACACTGAAGCTTTCTTT	CASNKLVPMNTEAFF
TRBV29-1	.	TRBJ2-7	few	TGCAGCGTCTCGAACCCGGGAGCTCACTACGAGCAGTACTTC	CSVSNPGAHYEQYF
TRBV9	.	TRBJ1-3	.	TGTGCCAGCAGCGTAGGGGGAGTGGAGGGAAACACCATATATTTT	CASSVGGVEGNTIYF
TRBV6-5	TRBD1	TRBJ1-2	.	TGTGCCAGCAGTTACCGGACAGGTGCCTATGGCTACACCTTC	CASSYRTGAYGYTF
TRBV2	.	TRBJ1-2	.	TGTGCCAGCGAGCCGGGACATGGGGCCTATGGCTACACCTTC	CASEPGHGAYGYTF
TRBV6-5	.	TRBJ1-2	once	TGTGCCAGCAGCCAGACAGCCAATAACTATGGCTACACCTTC	CASSQTANNYGYTF
TRBV6-5	TRBD1	TRBJ1-2	.	TGTGCCAGCAGCCGAGGACAGGGTGACTACACCTTC	CASSRGQGDYTF
TRBV14	TRBD2	TRBJ2-1	.	TGTGCCAGCAGCATCGGGACTAGCGGGAGGCGTGGAGAGCAGTTCTTC	CASSIGTSGRRGEQFF
TRBV5-1	.	TRBJ1-1	.	TGCGCCAGCAGCCCCGTGGGGGGGCTGGTCGGTAACACTGAAGCTTTCTTT	CASSPVGGLVGNTEAFF
TRBV21-1	.	TRBJ1-6	.	TGTGCCAGCAGCAAAGCGGTTATAGGACAGGGAACACCCCTCCACTTT	CASSKAVIGQGTPLHF
TRBV27	.	TRBJ2-1	.	TGTGCCAGCACTTGGGGGGGCGCGTACAATGAGCAGTTCTTC	CASTWGGAYNEQFF